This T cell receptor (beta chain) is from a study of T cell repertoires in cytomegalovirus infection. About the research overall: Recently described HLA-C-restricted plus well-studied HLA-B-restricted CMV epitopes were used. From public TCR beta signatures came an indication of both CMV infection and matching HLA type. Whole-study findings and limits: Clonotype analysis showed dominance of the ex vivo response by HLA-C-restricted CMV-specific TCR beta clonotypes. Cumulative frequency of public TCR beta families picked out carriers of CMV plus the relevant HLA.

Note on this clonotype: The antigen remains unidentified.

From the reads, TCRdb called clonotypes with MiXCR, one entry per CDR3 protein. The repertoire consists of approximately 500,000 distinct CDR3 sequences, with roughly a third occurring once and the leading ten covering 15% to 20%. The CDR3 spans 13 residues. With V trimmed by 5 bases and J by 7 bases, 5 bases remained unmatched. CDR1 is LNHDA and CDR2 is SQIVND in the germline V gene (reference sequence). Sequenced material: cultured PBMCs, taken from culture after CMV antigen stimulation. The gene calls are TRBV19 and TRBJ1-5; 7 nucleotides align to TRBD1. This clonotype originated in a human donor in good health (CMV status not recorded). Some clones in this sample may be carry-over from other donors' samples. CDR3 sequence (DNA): TGTGCCAGTAGTTTGGAACAGGGGCAGCCCCAGCATTTT. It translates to CASSLEQGQPQHF.